The 10 T cell receptor beta chains below all came from one sample that was sequenced in a study of cytomegalovirus exposure and HLA in healthy donors. Primers included in the PCR were 60 Vbeta and 13 Jbeta primers. The repertoire was sequenced with immunoSEQ multiplex PCR; TCRdb's copy has only in-frame clones and lacks some. The table shows around 110,000 clones, with roughly three quarters occurring only once. Input material: PBMCs. These receptors came from a young woman in good health and CMV-seronegative.

CDR3 amino acids: CASSIVGVGELFF. CDR3 DNA sequence: TGTGCCAGTAGTATAGTAGGGGTCGGGGAGCTGTTTTTT. V and J are TRBV19 and TRBJ2-2, with D tentatively TRBD1 (5 bases). There are 13 residues in the CDR3. V gave up 1 base and J gave up 7 bases, with 7 bases separating them. Germline assignment: CDR1 LNHDA and CDR2 SQIVND (reference sequence).

The rearrangement uses TRBV27 and TRBJ2-5, with 14 bases matching TRBD2. This CDR3 contains 16 residues. Losses at the gene ends were 5 bases for V and 6 bases for J; bases not matched to a gene: 8. Germline CDR1 MNHEY, CDR2 SMNVEV (reference sequence). This CDR3 is CASSPTSGGALKTQYF. The CDR3 DNA reads as TGTGCCAGCAGTCCGACTAGCGGGGGGGCGTTGAAGACCCAGTACTTC.

The CDR3 here is CASSFGQGWTEAFF. CDR3 nucleotide sequence: TGTGCCAGCAGCTTCGGACAGGGGTGGACTGAAGCTTTCTTT. V and J are TRBV7-9 and TRBJ1-1, with 9 positions matching TRBD1. V shed 3 bases, J shed 5 bases, and the junction held 4 bases outside the gene matches. The CDR3 contains 14 residues. Germline CDR1 SEHNR, CDR2 FQNEAQ (reference sequence). Complete variable domain (other parts from reference TRBV7-9 and TRBJ1-1): DTGVSQNPRHKITKRGQNVTFRCDPISEHNRLYWYRQTLGQGPEFLTYFQNEAQLEKSRLLSDRFSAERPKGSFSTLEIQRTEQGDSAMYLCASSFGQGWTEAFFGQGTRLTVV.

V gene TRBV13 combines with J gene TRBJ2-3, with 13 bases matching TRBD2. From germline, CDR1 is PRHDT and CDR2 FYEKMQ (reference sequence). Germline trimming cut 5 bases from V and 2 bases from J; bases unmatched to any gene: 4. This CDR3 comprises 16 residues. The CDR3, as DNA: TGTGCCAGCAGCAGAGGGACTAGCGGGGACACAGATACGCAGTATTTT. It encodes CASSRGTSGDTDTQYF.

This chain uses TRBV5-1 with TRBJ2-2, with TRBD1 matching over 11 bases. Germline lookup yields CDR1 SGHRS and CDR2 YFSETQ. The length of the CDR3 is 17 residues. Germline trimming cut 0 bases from V and 2 bases from J; bases unmatched to any gene: 3. The chain's CDR3 is CASSLEGQGGNTGELFF. Written as DNA, the CDR3 is TGCGCCAGCAGCTTGGAGGGACAGGGGGGAAACACCGGGGAGCTGTTTTTT.

The rearrangement joins TRBV12-2 to TRBJ1-4; the DNA was not compared with TRBD1, the D call given in the table. TRBV12-2 is recorded as a pseudogene. There are 14 residues in the CDR3. The CDR3 DNA reads as TGTGCAAGTCGCTCCAGGGGGCCGTATGAAAAACTGTTTTTT. It yields the protein CASRSRGPYEKLFF.

This chain uses TRBV5-1 with TRBJ2-7; tentative D call: TRBD2 (5 bases). Trimming shortened V by 0 bases and J by 3 bases, and 16 bases separated the two germline ends. The CDR3 has 16 residues. CDR1 is SGHRS, CDR2 YFSETQ, per germline. The CDR3 DNA sequence: TGCGCCAGCAGCTTGGCCCAGGACTCTTCAGGCTACGAGCAGTACTTC. Encoded protein: CASSLAQDSSGYEQYF.

This rearrangement joins TRBV5-8 to TRBJ2-7; D might be TRBD2 (6 bases). The V gene lost 0 bases and the J gene lost 1 base, with 8 bases spanning the gap. Per germline, CDR1 SGHTS and CDR2 YDEGEE. There are 14 residues in the CDR3. CDR3 in DNA: TGTGCCAGCAGCTTGGCCGGGAGTTCCTACGAGCAGTACTTC. It translates to CASSLAGSSYEQYF.

This clone appeared a few times. This chain uses TRBV5-1 with TRBJ2-1; the D is unclear. The CDR3 is made up of 15 amino acids. Germline CDR1 SGHRS, CDR2 YFSETQ. The V gene lost 2 bases and the J gene lost 1 base, with 10 bases spanning the gap. CDR3: CASSFLAGSYNEQFF. CDR3 DNA sequence: TGCGCCAGCAGCTTCTTGGCAGGATCCTACAATGAGCAGTTCTTC.

The chain couples TRBV6-5 to TRBJ2-1, with TRBD1 matching over 9 bases. The CDR3 covers 14 residues. Germline values: CDR1 MNHEY, CDR2 SVGAGI. V dropped 6 bases and J dropped 8; count of bases not matched to a gene: 8. The CDR3 DNA is TGTGCCAGCAGAGCCTACAGGGGGCGGGATGAGCAGTTCTTC. It codes for CASRAYRGRDEQFF.